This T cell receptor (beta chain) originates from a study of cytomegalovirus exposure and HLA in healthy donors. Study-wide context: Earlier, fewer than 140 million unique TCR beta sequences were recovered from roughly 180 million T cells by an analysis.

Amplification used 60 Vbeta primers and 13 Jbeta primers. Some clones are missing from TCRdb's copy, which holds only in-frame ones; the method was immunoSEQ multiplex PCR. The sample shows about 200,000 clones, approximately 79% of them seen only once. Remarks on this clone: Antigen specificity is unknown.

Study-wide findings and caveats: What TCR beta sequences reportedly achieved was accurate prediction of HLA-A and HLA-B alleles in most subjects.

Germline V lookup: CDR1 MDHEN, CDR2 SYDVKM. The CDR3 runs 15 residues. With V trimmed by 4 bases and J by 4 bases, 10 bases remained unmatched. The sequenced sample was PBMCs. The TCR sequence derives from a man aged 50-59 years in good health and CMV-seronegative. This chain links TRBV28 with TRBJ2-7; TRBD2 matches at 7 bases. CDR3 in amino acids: CASSSESSGRYEQYF. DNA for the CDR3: TGTGCCAGCAGTTCCGAGTCTAGCGGTAGATACGAGCAGTACTTC.